Many counts were recorded for the clone carrying this T cell receptor beta chain. Its antigen is as yet unknown. The data are from a study of T-cell memory formation after mild COVID-19. Study-wide context: TCR clusters largely stayed donor specific.

Whole-study results and caveats: Contracting CD4+ clones lay largely in CM and EM, with CD8+ ones residing in EMRA.

5'RACE with constant-segment primers built TCRalpha and TCRbeta cDNA libraries with UMIs. In TCRdb, the 5' RACE reads were re-called with MiXCR into one record per CDR3 protein. The table has fewer than 250,000 distinct CDR3 sequences, roughly a tenth seen once. Germline V gives CDR1 DFQATT, CDR2 SNEGSKA (reference sequence). This CDR3 has 13 residues. V was trimmed by 0 bases and J by 9 bases, leaving 15 bases between them. J is TRBJ2-7 and V is TRBV20-1; D perhaps matches TRBD1 (5 bases). The receptor's source is a man aged 18 to 29 who had mild COVID-19 (a few samples of this study predate the infection). Cell type and time point are not known. The sample taken for sequencing was PBMCs or a T cell subset sorted from them (not recorded which). CDR3 sequence reads: CSARDPAGLGQYF. The CDR3 DNA reads TGCAGTGCTAGAGATCCGGCAGGGCTGGGGCAGTACTTC.